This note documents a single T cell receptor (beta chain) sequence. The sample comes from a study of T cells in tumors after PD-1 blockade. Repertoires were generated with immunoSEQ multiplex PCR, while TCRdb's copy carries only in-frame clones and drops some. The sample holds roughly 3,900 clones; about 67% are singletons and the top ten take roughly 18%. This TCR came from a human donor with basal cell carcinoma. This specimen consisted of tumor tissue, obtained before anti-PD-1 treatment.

CDR3 coding DNA: TGTGCCAGCAGTTTATGGGCCGAAGTCGGTGAAGCTTTCTTT. The encoded protein is CASSLWAEVGEAFF. J is TRBJ1-1 and V is TRBV28; D remains ambiguous. Germline V gives CDR1 MDHEN, CDR2 SYDVKM. Trimming took off 0 bases at V and 7 bases at J, with 12 bases between the two ends. There are 14 residues in the CDR3.